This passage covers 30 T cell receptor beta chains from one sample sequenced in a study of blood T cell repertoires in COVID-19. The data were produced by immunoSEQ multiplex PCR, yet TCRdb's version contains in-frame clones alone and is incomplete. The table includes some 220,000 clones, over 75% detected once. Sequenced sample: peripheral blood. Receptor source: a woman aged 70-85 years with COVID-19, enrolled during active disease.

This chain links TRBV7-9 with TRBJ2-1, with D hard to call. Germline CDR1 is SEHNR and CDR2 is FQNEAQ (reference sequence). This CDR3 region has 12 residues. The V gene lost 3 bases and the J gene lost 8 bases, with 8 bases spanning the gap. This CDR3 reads CASSFSEDEQFF. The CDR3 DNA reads TGTGCCAGCAGCTTCTCCGAGGATGAGCAGTTCTTC.

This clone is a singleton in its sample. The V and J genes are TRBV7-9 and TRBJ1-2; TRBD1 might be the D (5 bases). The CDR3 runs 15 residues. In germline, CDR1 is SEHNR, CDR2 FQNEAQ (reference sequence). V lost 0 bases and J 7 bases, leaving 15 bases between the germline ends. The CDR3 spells CASSLAGTGETGYTF. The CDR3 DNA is TGTGCCAGCAGCTTAGCCGGGACGGGAGAAACTGGCTACACCTTC.

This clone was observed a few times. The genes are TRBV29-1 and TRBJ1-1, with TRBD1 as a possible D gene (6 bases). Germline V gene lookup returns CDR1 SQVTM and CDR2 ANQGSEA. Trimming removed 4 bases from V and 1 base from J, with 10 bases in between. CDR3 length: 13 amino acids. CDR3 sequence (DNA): TGCAGCGTTGTTGGGGGCCGGAACACTGAAGCTTTCTTT. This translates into CSVVGGRNTEAFF.

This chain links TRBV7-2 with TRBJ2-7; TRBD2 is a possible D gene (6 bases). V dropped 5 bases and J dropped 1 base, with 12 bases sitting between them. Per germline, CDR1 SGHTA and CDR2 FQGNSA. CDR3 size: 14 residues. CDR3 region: CASSLGTFSYEQYF. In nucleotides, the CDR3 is TGTGCCAGCAGCCTCGGGACTTTTTCCTACGAGCAGTACTTC.

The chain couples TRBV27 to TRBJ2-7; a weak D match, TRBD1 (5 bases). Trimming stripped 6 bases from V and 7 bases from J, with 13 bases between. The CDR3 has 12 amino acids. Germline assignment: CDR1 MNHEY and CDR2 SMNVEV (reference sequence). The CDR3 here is CASSRDLGEQYF. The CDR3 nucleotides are TGTGCCAGCAGCAGGGATCTGGGAGAGCAGTACTTC.

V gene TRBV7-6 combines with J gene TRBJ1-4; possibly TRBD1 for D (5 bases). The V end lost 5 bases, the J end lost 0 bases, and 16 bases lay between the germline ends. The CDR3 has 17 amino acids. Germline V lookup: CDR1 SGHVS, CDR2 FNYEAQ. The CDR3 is CASSPGLYRATNEKLFF. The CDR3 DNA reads TGTGCCAGCAGCCCGGGACTTTACCGGGCAACTAATGAAAAACTGTTTTTT.

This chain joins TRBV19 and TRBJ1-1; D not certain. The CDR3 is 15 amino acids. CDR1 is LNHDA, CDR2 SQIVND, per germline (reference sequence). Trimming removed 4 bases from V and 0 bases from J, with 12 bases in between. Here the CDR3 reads CASSSRAGLNTEAFF. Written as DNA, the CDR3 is TGTGCCAGTAGTAGCCGCGCCGGGTTGAACACTGAAGCTTTCTTT.

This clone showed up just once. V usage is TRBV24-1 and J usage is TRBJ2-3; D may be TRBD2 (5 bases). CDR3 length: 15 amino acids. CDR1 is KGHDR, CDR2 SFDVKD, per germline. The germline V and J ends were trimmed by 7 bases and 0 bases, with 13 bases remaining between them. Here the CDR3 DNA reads TGTGCCACCAGGGCGGGCCGCCCTAGCACAGATACGCAGTATTTT. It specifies CATRAGRPSTDTQYF.

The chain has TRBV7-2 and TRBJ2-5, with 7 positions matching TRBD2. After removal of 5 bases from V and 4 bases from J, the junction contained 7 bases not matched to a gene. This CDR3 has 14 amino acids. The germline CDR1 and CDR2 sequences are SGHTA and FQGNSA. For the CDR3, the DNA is TGTGCCAGCAGCCATCCTGGCGGGGGAGAGACCCAGTACTTC. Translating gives CASSHPGGGETQYF. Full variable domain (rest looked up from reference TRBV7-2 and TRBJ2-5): GAGVSQSPSNKVTEKGKDVELRCDPISGHTALYWYRQSLGQGLEFLIYFQGNSAPDKSGLPSDRFSAERTGGSVSTLTIQRTQQEDSAVYLCASSHPGGGETQYFGPGTRLLVL.

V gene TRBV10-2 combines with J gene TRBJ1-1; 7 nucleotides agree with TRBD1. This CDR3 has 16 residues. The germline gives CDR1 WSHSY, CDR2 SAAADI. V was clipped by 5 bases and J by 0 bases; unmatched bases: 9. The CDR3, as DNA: TGCGCCAGCAGTTATGGACAGGACCTCATGAACACTGAAGCTTTCTTT. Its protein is CASSYGQDLMNTEAFF.

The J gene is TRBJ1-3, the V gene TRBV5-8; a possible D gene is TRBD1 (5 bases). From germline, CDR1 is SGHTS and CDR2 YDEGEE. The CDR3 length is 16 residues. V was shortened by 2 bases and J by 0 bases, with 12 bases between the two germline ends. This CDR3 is CASSFRRTNSGNTIYF. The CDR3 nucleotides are TGTGCCAGCAGCTTTAGACGGACAAACTCTGGAAACACCATATATTTT.

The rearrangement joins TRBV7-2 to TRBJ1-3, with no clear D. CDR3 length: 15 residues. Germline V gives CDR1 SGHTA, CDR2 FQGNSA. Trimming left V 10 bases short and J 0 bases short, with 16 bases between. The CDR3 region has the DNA TGTGCCACGGCTAGAGATAGCCACTCTGGAAACACCATATATTTT. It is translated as CATARDSHSGNTIYF.

The CDR3 nucleotides read TGCGCCAGCAGCCCCCGCACCGGACAAGGGGTTACAGATACGCAGTATTTT. It is translated as CASSPRTGQGVTDTQYF. This rearrangement joins TRBV5-1 to TRBJ2-3; tentatively, D is TRBD1 (5 bases). This CDR3 has 17 residues. Germline assignment: CDR1 SGHRS and CDR2 YFSETQ. V was pared by 4 bases and J by 3 bases, with 21 bases between.

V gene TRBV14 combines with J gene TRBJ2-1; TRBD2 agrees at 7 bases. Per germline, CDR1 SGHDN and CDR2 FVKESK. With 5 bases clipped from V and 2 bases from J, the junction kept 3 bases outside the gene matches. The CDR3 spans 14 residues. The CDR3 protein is CASSWGGAYNEQFF. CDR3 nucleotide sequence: TGTGCCAGCAGCTGGGGGGGTGCCTACAATGAGCAGTTCTTC.

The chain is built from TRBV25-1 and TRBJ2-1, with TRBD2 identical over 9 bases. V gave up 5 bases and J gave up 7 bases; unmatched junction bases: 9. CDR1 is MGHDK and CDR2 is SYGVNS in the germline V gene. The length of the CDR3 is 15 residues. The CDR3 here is CASSSFSGRNNEQFF. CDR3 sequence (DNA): TGTGCCAGCAGTTCCTTTAGCGGGAGAAATAATGAGCAGTTCTTC.

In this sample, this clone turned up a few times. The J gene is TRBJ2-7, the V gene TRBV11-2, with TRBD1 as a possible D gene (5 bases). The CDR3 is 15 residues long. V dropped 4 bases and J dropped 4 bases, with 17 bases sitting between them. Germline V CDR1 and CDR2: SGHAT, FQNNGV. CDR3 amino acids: CASSSRAQLLYEQYF. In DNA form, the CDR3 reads TGTGCCAGCAGCTCCAGGGCCCAGTTGCTGTACGAGCAGTACTTC.

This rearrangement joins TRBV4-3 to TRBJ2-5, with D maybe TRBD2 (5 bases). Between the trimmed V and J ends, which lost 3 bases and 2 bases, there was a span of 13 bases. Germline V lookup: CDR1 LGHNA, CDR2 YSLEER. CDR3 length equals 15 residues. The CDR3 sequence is CASSHTLGNQETQYF. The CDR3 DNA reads TGCGCCAGCAGCCACACCCTCGGGAATCAAGAGACCCAGTACTTC.

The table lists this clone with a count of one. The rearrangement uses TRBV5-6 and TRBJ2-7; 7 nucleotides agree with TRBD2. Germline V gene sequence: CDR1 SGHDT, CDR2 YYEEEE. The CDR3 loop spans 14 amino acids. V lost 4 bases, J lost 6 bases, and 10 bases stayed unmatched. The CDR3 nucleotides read TGTGCCAGCAGCACTGCGGGGGATACGGGCGAGCAGTACTTC. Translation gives CASSTAGDTGEQYF. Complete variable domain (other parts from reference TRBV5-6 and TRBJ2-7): DAGVTQSPTHLIKTRGQQVTLRCSPKSGHDTVSWYQQALGQGPQFIFQYYEEEERQRGNFPDRFSGHQFPNYSSELNVNALLLGDSALYLCASSTAGDTGEQYFGPGTRLTVT.

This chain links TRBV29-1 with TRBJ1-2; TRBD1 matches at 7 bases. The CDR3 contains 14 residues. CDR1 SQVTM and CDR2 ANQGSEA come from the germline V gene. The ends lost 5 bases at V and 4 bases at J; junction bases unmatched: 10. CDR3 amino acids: CSVQTGTAIYGYTF. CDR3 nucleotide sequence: TGCAGCGTTCAGACCGGGACAGCGATCTATGGCTACACCTTC.

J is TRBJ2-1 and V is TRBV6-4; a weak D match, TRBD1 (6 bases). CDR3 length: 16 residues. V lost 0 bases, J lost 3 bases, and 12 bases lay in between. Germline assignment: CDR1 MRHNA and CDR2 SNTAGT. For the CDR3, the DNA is TGTGCCAGCAGTGACTCGCCGGGCAGGGGCTACAATGAGCAGTTCTTC. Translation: CASSDSPGRGYNEQFF.

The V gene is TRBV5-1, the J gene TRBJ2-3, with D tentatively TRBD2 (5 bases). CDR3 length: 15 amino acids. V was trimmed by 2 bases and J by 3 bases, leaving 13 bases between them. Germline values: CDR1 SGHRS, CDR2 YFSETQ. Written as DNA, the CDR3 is TGCGCCAGCAGCTTAGTCTTCCGCGGGACAGATACGCAGTATTTT. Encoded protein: CASSLVFRGTDTQYF.

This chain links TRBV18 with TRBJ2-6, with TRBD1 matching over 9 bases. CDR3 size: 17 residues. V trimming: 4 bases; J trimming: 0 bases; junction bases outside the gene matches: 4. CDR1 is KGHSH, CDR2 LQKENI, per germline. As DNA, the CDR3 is TGTGCCAGCTCACAGATGACAGGGGGCTCTGGGGCCAACGTCCTGACTTTC. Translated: CASSQMTGGSGANVLTF.

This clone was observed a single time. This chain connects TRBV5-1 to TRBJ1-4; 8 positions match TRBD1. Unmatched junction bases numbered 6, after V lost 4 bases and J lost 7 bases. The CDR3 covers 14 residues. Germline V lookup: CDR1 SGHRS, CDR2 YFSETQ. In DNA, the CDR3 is TGCGCCAGCAGCGTTGACAGGGGATTTGAAAAACTGTTTTTT. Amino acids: CASSVDRGFEKLFF.

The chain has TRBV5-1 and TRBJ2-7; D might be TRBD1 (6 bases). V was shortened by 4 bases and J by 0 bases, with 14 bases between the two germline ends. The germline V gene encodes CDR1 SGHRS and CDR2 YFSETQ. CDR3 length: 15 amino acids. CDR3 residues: CASSPEPGHSYEQYF. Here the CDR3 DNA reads TGCGCCAGCAGCCCGGAACCGGGACACTCCTACGAGCAGTACTTC.

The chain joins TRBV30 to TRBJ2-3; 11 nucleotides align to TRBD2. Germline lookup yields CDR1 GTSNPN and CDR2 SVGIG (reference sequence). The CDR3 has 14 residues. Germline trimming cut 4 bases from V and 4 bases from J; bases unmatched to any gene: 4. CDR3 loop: CAWNLAGGADTQYF. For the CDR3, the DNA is TGTGCCTGGAATCTAGCGGGAGGTGCAGATACGCAGTATTTT.

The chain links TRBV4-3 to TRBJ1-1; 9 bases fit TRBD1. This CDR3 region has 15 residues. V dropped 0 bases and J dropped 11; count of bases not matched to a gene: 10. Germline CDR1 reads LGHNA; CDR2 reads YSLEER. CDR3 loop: CASSQEDRGLIGAFF. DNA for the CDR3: TGCGCCAGCAGCCAAGAGGACAGGGGACTCATAGGGGCTTTCTTT.

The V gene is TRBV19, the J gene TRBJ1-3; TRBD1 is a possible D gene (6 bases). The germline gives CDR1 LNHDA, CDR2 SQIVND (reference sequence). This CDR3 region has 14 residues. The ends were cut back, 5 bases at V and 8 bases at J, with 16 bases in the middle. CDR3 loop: CASSAGQSVDTIYF. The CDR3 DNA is TGTGCCAGTAGTGCCGGACAGAGTGTGGACACCATATATTTT.

The CDR3 sequence is CASSQEGGTDTQYF. CDR3 coding DNA: TGTGCCAGCAGCCAAGAAGGGGGCACAGATACGCAGTATTTT. The gene calls are TRBV3-1 (or the pseudogene TRBV3-2) and TRBJ2-3, with D possibly TRBD1 on 5 matching bases. Germline V gives CDR1 LGHDT, CDR2 YNNKEL (reference sequence). The CDR3 has 14 residues. V lost 0 bases, J lost 1 base, and 5 bases lay in between.

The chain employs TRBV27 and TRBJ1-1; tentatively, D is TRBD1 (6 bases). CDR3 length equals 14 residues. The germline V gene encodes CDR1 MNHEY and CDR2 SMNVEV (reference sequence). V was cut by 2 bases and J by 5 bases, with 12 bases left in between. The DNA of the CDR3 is TGTGCCAGCAGTTTACAGGACAGCGGAACTGAAGCTTTCTTT. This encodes CASSLQDSGTEAFF.

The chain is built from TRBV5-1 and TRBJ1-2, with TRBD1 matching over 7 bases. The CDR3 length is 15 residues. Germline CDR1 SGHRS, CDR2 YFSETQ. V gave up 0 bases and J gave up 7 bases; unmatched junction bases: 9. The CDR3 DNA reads TGCGCCAGCAGCTTGGGGACTCAGGGGGATGGTGGCTACACCTTC. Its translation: CASSLGTQGDGGYTF. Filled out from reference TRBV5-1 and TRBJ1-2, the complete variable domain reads KAGVTQTPRYLIKTRGQQVTLSCSPISGHRSVSWYQQTPGQGLQFLFEYFSETQRNKGNFPGRFSGRQFSNSRSEMNVSTLELGDSALYLCASSLGTQGDGGYTFGSGTRLTVV.